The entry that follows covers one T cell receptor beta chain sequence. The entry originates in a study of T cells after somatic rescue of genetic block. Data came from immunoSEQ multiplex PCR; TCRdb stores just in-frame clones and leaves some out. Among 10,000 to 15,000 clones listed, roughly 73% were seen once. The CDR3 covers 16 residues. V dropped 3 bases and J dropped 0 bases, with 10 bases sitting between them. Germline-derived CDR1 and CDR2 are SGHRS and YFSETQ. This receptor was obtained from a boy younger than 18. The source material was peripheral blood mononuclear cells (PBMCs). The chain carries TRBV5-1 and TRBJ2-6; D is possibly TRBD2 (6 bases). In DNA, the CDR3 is TGCGCCAGCAGCTCGGGACTTGTCTCTGGGGCCAACGTCCTGACTTTC. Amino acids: CASSSGLVSGANVLTF.